Listed here are 4 T cell receptor beta chains from one sample, sequenced in a study of CD8 T cells in ankylosing spondylitis. These receptors have no identified antigens. TCRdb used MiXCR to reprocess the 5' RACE reads, holding one entry per CDR3 protein. The repertoire holds over 200,000 distinct CDR3 sequences, about 16% seen once, with roughly 43% in the top ten. Overall study results and limits: Typical of ankylosing spondylitis blood, it appeared, was a TCR beta motif of eight highly homologous variants.

Sequenced input: blood, either unsorted or a sorted T cell fraction (not recorded which). Receptors were obtained from a male donor with ankylosing spondylitis.

The chain employs TRBV5-1 and TRBJ2-3; 9 nucleotides align to TRBD2. The CDR3 sequence is 16 residues long. J gave up 2 bases and V 0 bases, and 4 bases lay outside the gene matches. The germline V gene encodes CDR1 SGHRS and CDR2 YFSETQ. In DNA form, the CDR3 reads TGCGCCAGCAGCTTGGCGTCTAGCGGGATCACAGATACGCAGTATTTT. This sequence encodes CASSLASSGITDTQYF.

This clonotype was seen just once. The chain recombines TRBV2 with TRBJ1-6; no reliable D call. This CDR3 spans 16 amino acids. The germline V gene encodes CDR1 SNHLY and CDR2 FYNNEI. Trimming shortened V by 0 bases and J by 8 bases, and 14 bases separated the two germline ends. CDR3 sequence: CASSEAVEGVDSPLHF. The CDR3, as DNA: TGTGCCAGCAGTGAAGCGGTTGAGGGAGTGGATTCACCCCTCCACTTT.

This clonotype has more than one count but fewer than ten. The rearrangement uses TRBV4-1 and TRBJ2-7; 10 bases agree with TRBD1. Per the germline V gene, CDR1 is MGHRA and CDR2 is YSYEKL. The V gene end was trimmed by 4 bases and the J gene end by 5 bases; junction bases not matched to a gene: 14. The CDR3 has 17 residues. The CDR3 sequence is CASSREPGQGGFNEQYF. As DNA, the CDR3 is TGCGCCAGCAGCCGTGAACCCGGACAGGGGGGATTTAACGAGCAGTACTTC.

This clonotype has a handful of counts. The chain recombines TRBV7-8 with TRBJ2-5; TRBD2 aligns across 11 bases. CDR1 is SGHVS and CDR2 is FQNEAQ in the germline V gene. This CDR3 contains 14 residues. V lost 4 bases to trimming and J lost 5 bases; unmatched junction nucleotides: 3. The CDR3 reads CASSYSGGAETQYF. DNA for the CDR3: TGTGCCAGCAGCTATAGCGGGGGGGCTGAGACCCAGTACTTC.